This T cell receptor beta chain was documented in a study of blood T cell repertoires in COVID-19. As for the study in general: The study drew acute and convalescent COVID-19 samples from the United States, Italy and Spain.

Only in-frame clones appear in the TCRdb table, and some are missing; sequencing was by immunoSEQ multiplex PCR. The table shows about 170,000 clones, with less than 85% occurring only once. This clone came up once. The germline V gene has CDR1 MNHEY and CDR2 SVGAGI. V lost 6 bases to trimming and J lost 6 bases, with 17 bases between them. This CDR3 has 14 residues. Cohorts were determined from participant-reported clinical history. This TCR was recovered from a woman between 45 and 60 years old who had recovered from COVID-19. Sequenced material: PBMCs or T cells enriched from blood (not recorded which). The chain employs TRBV6-5 and TRBJ1-1, with a possible D match to TRBD1 (6 bases). Here the CDR3 reads CASSFNYREAEAFF. The DNA of the CDR3 is TGTGCCAGCAGCTTTAATTACAGGGAAGCTGAAGCTTTCTTT.